The subject of this entry is one TCR beta chain. Germline assignment: CDR1 SGHDN and CDR2 FVKESK. CDR3 length equals 14 residues. V dropped 1 base and J dropped 2 bases, with 8 bases sitting between them. The data originate from a study of OX40 agonist ivuxolimab in advanced cancers. Clones were read by immunoSEQ multiplex PCR, and TCRdb kept only the in-frame ones, dropping some. The sample has approximately 65,000 clones, roughly nine tenths seen once; the top ten hold 3% to 4%. The receptor's source is an adult with an advanced solid tumor such as melanoma, head and neck, liver or kidney cancer. The sample consisted of CD4+ or CD8+ T cells sorted from blood, taken in a trial of the OX40 agonist ivuxolimab. The chain is built from TRBV14 and TRBJ2-5; D perhaps matches TRBD1 (5 bases). CDR3 protein: CASSQVRQQETQYF. The CDR3 nucleotides are TGTGCCAGCAGCCAAGTACGACAGCAAGAGACCCAGTACTTC.